This T cell receptor (beta chain) was documented in a study of T cells in Graves' hyperthyroidism and ophthalmopathy. Study-level results: Blood shared most expanded thyroid clonotypes above 0.001.

The germline V gene has CDR1 SGHKS and CDR2 YYEKEE (reference sequence). The CDR3 runs 13 residues. This clonotype was seen only a few times. Its specificity is not known. A read error may account for a junction end that differs from germline. Amplification targeted TCR beta CDR3 regions from RNA transcripts. An initial round of RT-PCR targeting the TCR CDR3 relied on the HTBI primer set. TCRdb called the multiplex PCR reads again in MiXCR, with one record for every CDR3 protein. Altogether just under 750,000 distinct CDR3 sequences are present, over 35% being singletons, with the ten largest covering around 32%. Across 18 months, stable Graves' hyperthyroidism was marked by no progression to ophthalmopathy. It was uncontrolled infection, other autoimmune disease, pregnancy or lactation that excluded patients. Fresh 10 ml peripheral blood yielded PBMCs.

The sequencing input was blood. V gene TRBV5-5 combines with J gene TRBJ2-7, with 7 bases lining up with TRBD1. This TCR derives from a woman aged 35 to 49 with Graves' hyperthyroidism. DNA for the CDR3: TGTGCCAGCAGTTTGGACAGGCTCCGCGAGCAGTACTTC. It specifies CASSLDRLREQYF.